This T cell receptor beta chain was profiled in a study of blood T cell repertoires in COVID-19. Whole-study context: The United States, Italy and Spain were the sources of the acute and convalescent COVID-19 samples. T cells, B-cell-depleted T cells, or PBMCs provided the cDNA or gDNA that served as material.

This clone was counted between two and nine times. The CDR3 contains 13 residues. V lost 5 bases and J 4 bases, leaving 11 bases between the germline ends. Germline V gene data show CDR1 as MDHEN and CDR2 as SYDVKM. In the original processing: Using reference gene primer amplification, nucleated cell counts were estimated. Clones were read by immunoSEQ multiplex PCR, and TCRdb kept only the in-frame ones, dropping some. V, J and clone size reflect that table, while D and trimming were determined from the DNA. The repertoire holds around 140,000 clones, 78% seen once, with less than 2.5% in the top ten.

This clonotype was obtained from a woman between 55 and 75 years old with acute or convalescent COVID-19. The rearrangement joins TRBV28 to TRBJ1-2, with D unclear. The sample taken for sequencing was peripheral blood. DNA for the CDR3: TGTGCCAGCAGTGGGAGAGCCTCCTATGGCTACACCTTC. Encoded protein: CASSGRASYGYTF.